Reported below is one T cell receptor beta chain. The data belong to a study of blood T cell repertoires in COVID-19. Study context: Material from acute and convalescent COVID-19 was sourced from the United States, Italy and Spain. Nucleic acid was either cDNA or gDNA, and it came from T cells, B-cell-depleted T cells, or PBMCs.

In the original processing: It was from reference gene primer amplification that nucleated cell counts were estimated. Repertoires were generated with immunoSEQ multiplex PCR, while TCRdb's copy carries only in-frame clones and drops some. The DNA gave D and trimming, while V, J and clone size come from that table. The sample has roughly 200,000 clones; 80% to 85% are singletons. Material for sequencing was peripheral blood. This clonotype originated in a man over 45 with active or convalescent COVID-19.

CDR3 coding DNA: TGTGCCAGCAGTCCCTCTTGGGGGCAAGCTTTCTTT. Amino acid sequence: CASSPSWGQAFF. The chain couples TRBV12-3 or TRBV12-4 to TRBJ1-1, with TRBD1 as a possible D gene (6 bases). The CDR3 has 12 amino acids. Trimming removed 5 bases at V and 9 bases at J, with 13 bases between.